One sample yielded the 20 T cell receptor beta chains listed below, sequenced in a study of T-cell reconstitution after alpha-beta-depleted transplantation in children. Preparation of the TCRbeta library used unique molecular identifiers. From the PCR reads, TCRdb called clonotypes with MiXCR, one entry per CDR3 protein. There are about 610,000 distinct CDR3 sequences in the sample; roughly a tenth occur only once, and approximately 4.1% lies in the top ten. The material sequenced was PBMCs from the stem cell graft donor, taken from the stem cell graft. The source of these receptors is a human donor who donated a stem cell graft to a child with acute myeloid leukemia.

The chain employs TRBV20-1 and TRBJ1-5; 7 positions match TRBD1. Germline V gives CDR1 DFQATT, CDR2 SNEGSKA (reference sequence). With V trimmed by 6 bases and J by 6 bases, 5 bases remained unmatched. The CDR3 totals 12 residues. In DNA form, the CDR3 reads TGCAGTGCCGAAGGGGACAGTCAGCCCCAGCATTTT. It yields the protein CSAEGDSQPQHF.

In this sample, this clonotype turned up a few times. The chain links TRBV9 to TRBJ2-3; D might be TRBD1 (5 bases). The germline gives CDR1 SGDLS, CDR2 YYNGEE. The length of the CDR3 is 16 residues. Trimming removed 0 bases at V and 5 bases at J, with 16 bases between. The CDR3 DNA follows: TGTGCCAGCAGCGTAGTTGCAGGGAATTCTCGAGATACGCAGTATTTT. This encodes CASSVVAGNSRDTQYF.

This chain joins TRBV5-1 and TRBJ2-3; the match to TRBD2 covers 15 bases. V dropped 3 bases and J dropped 6; count of bases not matched to a gene: 5. The CDR3 runs 16 residues. Germline-derived CDR1 and CDR2 are SGHRS and YFSETQ. Here the CDR3 DNA reads TGCGCCAGCAGCTCGCCCGGACTAGCGGGAGGGGATACGCAGTATTTT. Protein product: CASSSPGLAGGDTQYF.

V is TRBV11-1 and J is TRBJ2-6; D possibly corresponds to TRBD1 (6 bases). The CDR3 is 18 amino acids. Germline-derived CDR1 and CDR2 are SGHAT and FQDESV (reference sequence). With 5 bases removed from V and 0 bases from J, the gap between germline ends came to 17 bases. The CDR3 region has the DNA TGTGCCAGCAGCCCGCCAAGGGGGAAAAGCTCTGGGGCCAACGTCCTGACTTTC. It yields the protein CASSPPRGKSSGANVLTF.

This clonotype came up a few times. This chain connects TRBV12-3 or TRBV12-4 to TRBJ2-6, with no clear D. Trimming pared 6 bases from V and 0 bases from J, leaving 6 bases between. CDR3 length: 14 amino acids. The CDR3 here is CASRRSSGANVLTF. In DNA form, the CDR3 reads TGTGCCAGCAGACGGTCCTCTGGGGCCAACGTCCTGACTTTC.

The chain recombines TRBV30 with TRBJ2-7; D is undetermined. Germline CDR1 and CDR2: GTSNPN and SVGIG (reference sequence). This CDR3 has 14 amino acids. V was pared by 0 bases and J by 6 bases, with 15 bases between. The CDR3 reads CAWSVGSAPSEQYF. In DNA form, the CDR3 reads TGTGCCTGGAGTGTAGGGTCGGCGCCCAGCGAGCAGTACTTC.

This clonotype was detected many times. CDR3 residues: CASSLWGLQETQYF. The DNA of the CDR3 is TGTGCCAGCAGTTTATGGGGGTTACAAGAGACCCAGTACTTC. The chain employs TRBV27 and TRBJ2-5; D is possibly TRBD1 or TRBD2 (5 bases each). The V and J ends lost 1 base and 2 bases respectively, with 8 bases between them. CDR3 length equals 14 residues. Germline CDR1 MNHEY, CDR2 SMNVEV (reference sequence).

The rearrangement uses TRBV6-5 and TRBJ2-7; maybe TRBD2 (6 bases). CDR3 length equals 15 residues. Germline V gene data show CDR1 as MNHEY and CDR2 as SVGAGI. Deletions cut 2 bases from V and 2 bases from J, with 13 bases between. CDR3 region: CASSYQDGGTYEQYF. The CDR3 nucleotides are TGTGCCAGCAGTTACCAAGACGGGGGTACCTACGAGCAGTACTTC.

This clonotype was seen repeatedly, ten times or more. The chain carries TRBV5-1 and TRBJ1-1; possibly TRBD1 for D (5 bases). Germline V CDR1 and CDR2: SGHRS, YFSETQ. The CDR3 extends over 13 amino acids. V shed 8 bases and J shed 1 base, with 12 bases lying between them. CDR3 coding DNA: TGCGCCAGTCGTGTGGGACCGAACACTGAAGCTTTCTTT. Protein product: CASRVGPNTEAFF.

Ten or more counts support this clonotype. CDR3 amino acids: CASSLLELGTQYF. CDR3 bases: TGTGCCAGCAGCTTACTGGAGTTAGGGACCCAGTACTTC. The chain employs TRBV11-2 and TRBJ2-5; D not resolved. The CDR3 spans 13 residues. V was pared by 2 bases and J by 7 bases, with 11 bases between. The germline V gene encodes CDR1 SGHAT and CDR2 FQNNGV.

This chain uses TRBV11-2 with TRBJ2-1; 10 bases line up with TRBD2. The CDR3 runs 12 residues. The trim removed 6 bases at V and 9 bases at J, leaving 2 bases unmatched. Germline lookup yields CDR1 SGHAT and CDR2 FQNNGV. This chain's CDR3 is CASRASGSEQFF. CDR3 DNA sequence: TGTGCCAGCAGAGCTAGCGGGAGTGAGCAGTTCTTC.

The chain combines TRBV7-2 with TRBJ2-7, with 12 bases lining up with TRBD2. Per the germline V gene, CDR1 is SGHTA and CDR2 is FQGNSA. This CDR3 region has 16 residues. V shed 6 bases, J shed 3 bases, and the junction held 9 bases outside the gene matches. The CDR3 DNA reads TGTGCCAGCAGACTAGATGGGACTAGCGGGTACTACGAGCAGTACTTC. It is translated as CASRLDGTSGYYEQYF.

This clonotype was seen many times. This sequence joins TRBV6-5 and TRBJ2-7; 8 bases match TRBD2. Germline V gene data show CDR1 as MNHEY and CDR2 as SVGAGI. The CDR3 covers 14 residues. The J segment lost 4 bases and the V segment lost 2 bases, leaving 4 bases of the junction unmatched. CDR3 loop: CASSYALADYEQYF. The CDR3, as DNA: TGTGCCAGCAGTTACGCACTAGCGGATTACGAGCAGTACTTC.

Only a few counts were recorded for this clonotype. The V and J genes are TRBV12-3 or TRBV12-4 and TRBJ2-7; a possible D gene is TRBD2 (5 bases). The CDR3 loop spans 13 amino acids. Trimming left V 2 bases short and J 3 bases short, with 8 bases between. The CDR3 spells CASSLIRDYEQYF. The CDR3 DNA reads as TGTGCCAGCAGTTTAATCCGGGACTACGAGCAGTACTTC.

This clonotype was counted at least ten times. This chain's CDR3 is CASSPGYGYTF. The CDR3 nucleotides are TGTGCCAGCAGCCCCGGGTATGGCTACACCTTC. The chain combines TRBV14 with TRBJ1-2; D gene unclear. V gave up 4 bases and J gave up 5 bases, with 5 bases separating them. Germline V gene data show CDR1 as SGHDN and CDR2 as FVKESK. The length of the CDR3 is 11 residues.

The genes are TRBV7-2 and TRBJ1-1; D is unresolved. Germline V gene lookup returns CDR1 SGHTA and CDR2 FQGNSA. V gave up 1 base and J gave up 0 bases, with 12 bases separating them. The CDR3 covers 16 residues. In DNA, the CDR3 is TGTGCCAGCAGCTTAGGAGTTAGGGCCCTGAACACTGAAGCTTTCTTT. Protein sequence: CASSLGVRALNTEAFF.

About this clonotype itself: The CDR3 ends on some other residue instead of the conserved phenylalanine or tryptophan, so this is likely a read error. V and J are TRBV5-1 and TRBJ2-2, with D hard to call. Between the trimmed V and J ends, which lost 3 bases and 8 bases, there was a span of 11 bases. The CDR3 is 13 amino acids. From germline, CDR1 is SGHRS and CDR2 YFSETQ. Here the CDR3 reads CASSSQKAGELFC. CDR3 nucleotide sequence: TGCGCCAGCAGCTCCCAAAAAGCAGGGGAGCTGTTTTGT.

This clonotype occurred a few times. The chain couples TRBV11-2 to TRBJ2-5; tentatively, D is TRBD2 (5 bases). This CDR3 is 13 amino acids long. V was shortened by 5 bases and J by 5 bases, with 12 bases between the two germline ends. CDR1 and CDR2 from the germline V gene are SGHAT and FQNNGV. The DNA for the CDR3 is TGTGCCAGCAGCGGAGGATTTTTGGAGACCCAGTACTTC. Protein product: CASSGGFLETQYF.

This clonotype was seen more than once but under ten times. V usage is TRBV30 and J usage is TRBJ1-1; D is ambiguous. Germline V gene data show CDR1 as GTSNPN and CDR2 as SVGIG (reference sequence). With 2 bases removed from V and 0 bases from J, the gap between germline ends came to 7 bases. The CDR3 is 13 amino acids. In DNA, the CDR3 is TGTGCCTGGAGTAACAGCATGAACACTGAAGCTTTCTTT. Its translation is CAWSNSMNTEAFF.

In DNA form, the CDR3 reads TGCGCCAGCAGCTATTTTCGGACTAGCAGTTACGAGCAGTACTTC. Protein: CASSYFRTSSYEQYF. The genes are TRBV5-1 and TRBJ2-7; 8 bases line up with TRBD2. With 3 bases clipped from V and 4 bases from J, the junction kept 9 bases outside the gene matches. CDR3 length: 15 residues. Germline lookup yields CDR1 SGHRS and CDR2 YFSETQ.